This T cell receptor (beta chain) was retrieved from a study of blood T cell repertoires in COVID-19. Assay used: immunoSEQ multiplex PCR; TCRdb lists only in-frame clones, some missing. The sample has about 280,000 clones, 89% seen once. Germline V gene lookup returns CDR1 LGHDT and CDR2 YNNKEL (reference sequence). The CDR3 spans 14 residues. V lost 2 bases, J lost 5 bases, and 4 bases stayed unmatched. Sequenced: peripheral blood. The rearrangement uses TRBV3-1 (or the pseudogene TRBV3-2) and TRBJ2-7; 9 nucleotides line up with TRBD2. The receptor comes from a woman aged 40 to 50 who had recovered from COVID-19. The CDR3 region is CASSQWGLAHEQYF. The CDR3 DNA follows: TGTGCCAGCAGCCAATGGGGACTAGCCCACGAGCAGTACTTC.